The 26 T cell receptor beta chains below come from one sample, sequenced in a study of blood T cell repertoires in COVID-19. Only in-frame clones appear in the TCRdb table, and some are missing; sequencing was by immunoSEQ multiplex PCR. Of 120,000 to 150,000 clones listed, roughly 85% were seen once; the top ten hold approximately 3.5%. The sample comprised peripheral blood. The source of these receptors is a man in his 60s with acute or convalescent COVID-19.

The rearrangement uses TRBV5-1 and TRBJ1-1, with unresolved D. V shed 2 bases and J shed 8 bases, with 13 bases lying between them. The CDR3 length is 13 residues. Germline V lookup: CDR1 SGHRS, CDR2 YFSETQ. The chain's CDR3 is CASSLYSSNEAFF. The CDR3 nucleotides read TGCGCCAGCAGCTTATACTCTAGCAACGAAGCTTTCTTT.

This clone turned up a few times. The J gene is TRBJ2-7, the V gene TRBV3-1 (or the pseudogene TRBV3-2); TRBD2 matches at 7 bases. This CDR3 is built from 16 residues. The germline CDR1 and CDR2 sequences are LGHDT and YNNKEL (reference sequence). Trimming took 2 bases from V and 4 from J; bases not matched to a gene: 11. The CDR3 is CASSQKRAGESYEQYF. The CDR3 region has the DNA TGTGCCAGCAGCCAAAAGCGGGCGGGAGAGTCGTACGAGCAGTACTTC.

CDR3 bases: TGTGCCTGGAGCCGAGGGCCCAGGAATCAGCCCCAGCATTTT. Translating it yields CAWSRGPRNQPQHF. V and J are TRBV30 and TRBJ1-5; the D is unclear. CDR1 GTSNPN and CDR2 SVGIG come from the germline V gene (reference sequence). The CDR3 consists of 14 residues. The V gene lost 3 bases and the J gene lost 4 bases, with 13 bases spanning the gap.

The chain joins TRBV6-5 to TRBJ1-5; 8 nucleotides align to TRBD1. Germline CDR1 and CDR2: MNHEY and SVGAGI. V lost 7 bases, J lost 1 base, and 3 bases stayed unmatched. The length of the CDR3 is 14 residues. In DNA, the CDR3 is TGTGCCAGCACGCAGGGGGCGAGCAATCAGCCCCAGCATTTT. Translating it yields CASTQGASNQPQHF.

V usage is TRBV24-1 and J usage is TRBJ2-5, with D unclear. The germline V gene encodes CDR1 KGHDR and CDR2 SFDVKD. The CDR3 is 11 amino acids. Trimming removed 5 bases at V and 12 bases at J, with 12 bases between. The DNA of the CDR3 is TGTGCCACCAGTGCCCTCGGGTGGAAGTACTTC. Its protein is CATSALGWKYF.

This clone appeared a few times. The chain combines TRBV3-1 (or the pseudogene TRBV3-2) with TRBJ2-3; 10 nucleotides line up with TRBD2. This CDR3 is 19 amino acids long. V lost 1 base to trimming and J lost 3 bases; unmatched junction nucleotides: 13. From germline, CDR1 is LGHDT and CDR2 YNNKEL (reference sequence). The CDR3 protein is CASSQASGRGVPLTDTQYF. As DNA, the CDR3 is TGTGCCAGCAGCCAAGCCAGCGGGAGGGGTGTTCCCCTTACAGATACGCAGTATTTT.

The J gene is TRBJ2-7, the V gene TRBV7-6; weak D call: TRBD1 (7 bases). Trimming took 2 bases from V and 1 from J, leaving 15 bases between them. Germline V gives CDR1 SGHVS, CDR2 FNYEAQ. The CDR3 has 16 amino acids. This CDR3 is CASSLITAGGSYEQYF. CDR3 nucleotide sequence: TGTGCCAGCAGCTTAATCACGGCAGGGGGGTCCTACGAGCAGTACTTC.

The chain has TRBV30 and TRBJ1-1; TRBD1 matches at 8 bases. In germline, CDR1 is GTSNPN, CDR2 SVGIG (reference sequence). The CDR3 is 15 residues long. V gave up 2 bases and J gave up 1 base; unmatched junction bases: 6. The CDR3 nucleotides are TGTGCCTGGAGTCGACAGGGGAGCGGGAACACTGAAGCTTTCTTT. Encoded protein: CAWSRQGSGNTEAFF. The variable domain in full, with the rest retrieved from reference TRBV30 and TRBJ1-1, is SQTIHQWPATLVQPVGSPLSLECTVEGTSNPNLYWYRQAAGRGLQLLFYSVGIGQISSEVPQNLSASRPQDRQFILSSKKLLLSDSGFYLCAWSRQGSGNTEAFFGQGTRLTVV.

The chain has TRBV24-1 and TRBJ2-4; 7 bases agree with TRBD1. Trimming took 5 bases from V and 5 from J; bases not matched to a gene: 8. Germline V CDR1 and CDR2: KGHDR, SFDVKD. The CDR3 loop spans 15 amino acids. CDR3 residues: CATSATTGQQNIQYF. CDR3 nucleotides: TGTGCCACCAGTGCTACGACGGGACAGCAAAACATTCAGTACTTC.

The chain joins TRBV6-1 to TRBJ2-7; 9 positions agree with TRBD1. The CDR3 sequence is 14 residues long. Germline CDR1 and CDR2: MNHNS and SASEGT. The ends lost 3 bases at V and 5 bases at J; junction bases unmatched: 5. CDR3: CASSDNRGLNEQYF. CDR3 nucleotides: TGTGCCAGCAGTGACAACAGGGGGCTTAACGAGCAGTACTTC.

The sample holds a few counts of this clone. The V and J genes are TRBV6-5 and TRBJ1-2, with 7 bases fitting TRBD1. Germline CDR1 reads MNHEY; CDR2 reads SVGAGI. J gave up 4 bases and V 7 bases, and 12 bases lay outside the gene matches. The CDR3 runs 15 residues. CDR3 sequence: CASTNGGQSFYGYTF. Written as DNA, the CDR3 is TGTGCCAGCACCAACGGGGGACAGAGTTTCTATGGCTACACCTTC.

The gene calls are TRBV7-2 and TRBJ2-5, with 8 bases fitting TRBD2. V shed 5 bases and J 1 base; nucleotides not matched to a gene: 15. The CDR3 spans 18 residues. Germline CDR1 reads SGHTA; CDR2 reads FQGNSA. DNA of the CDR3: TGTGCCAGCAGCCATCCCCTCCGGGGGGGGAGCGGCCAAGAGACCCAGTACTTC. Residues: CASSHPLRGGSGQETQYF. Full variable domain (remainder filled in from reference TRBV7-2 and TRBJ2-5): GAGVSQSPSNKVTEKGKDVELRCDPISGHTALYWYRQSLGQGLEFLIYFQGNSAPDKSGLPSDRFSAERTGGSVSTLTIQRTQQEDSAVYLCASSHPLRGGSGQETQYFGPGTRLLVL.

J is TRBJ2-7 and V is TRBV24-1; TRBD1 agrees at 9 bases. CDR1 is KGHDR, CDR2 SFDVKD, per germline. Trimming took 4 bases from V and 4 from J; bases not matched to a gene: 7. This CDR3 is built from 15 residues. The CDR3 DNA is TGTGCCACCAGTGACTCCACAGGGGGCGTATACGAGCAGTACTTC. It specifies CATSDSTGGVYEQYF.

V and J are TRBV3-1 (or the pseudogene TRBV3-2) and TRBJ1-2; 8 bases agree with TRBD1. Germline values: CDR1 LGHDT, CDR2 YNNKEL (reference sequence). Losses at the gene ends were 4 bases for V and 4 bases for J; bases not matched to a gene: 8. CDR3 length equals 15 residues. CDR3 amino acids: CASSPTRTGSYGYTF. The CDR3 nucleotides read TGTGCCAGCAGCCCAACACGGACAGGGTCCTATGGCTACACCTTC.

The chain combines TRBV7-2 with TRBJ2-1, with a possible D match to TRBD1 (6 bases). CDR1 and CDR2 from the germline V gene are SGHTA and FQGNSA. Deletions cut 1 base from V and 3 bases from J, with 10 bases between. The CDR3 contains 15 residues. DNA of the CDR3: TGTGCCAGCAGCTTAGTAAGGGGGTACTACAATGAGCAGTTCTTC. Translating it yields CASSLVRGYYNEQFF.

The chain has TRBV11-3 and TRBJ1-1; D is unclear. CDR3 length: 13 residues. The V end lost 4 bases, the J end lost 2 bases, and 8 bases lay between the germline ends. Germline values: CDR1 SGHNT, CDR2 YENEEA. The CDR3 here is CASSSDTNTEAFF. DNA for the CDR3: TGTGCCAGCAGCTCCGACACCAACACTGAAGCTTTCTTT.

This clone was observed once. This rearrangement joins TRBV19 to TRBJ1-5; D might be TRBD1 (5 bases). Germline CDR1 is LNHDA and CDR2 is SQIVND (reference sequence). V lost 9 bases to trimming and J lost 7 bases, with 13 bases between them. This CDR3 is built from 12 residues. CDR3 sequence: CASGGGTQPQHF. Written as DNA, the CDR3 is TGTGCCAGCGGGGGGGGGACCCAGCCCCAGCATTTT.

This clone has just a few counts. The gene calls are TRBV27 and TRBJ1-4; TRBD1 matches 9 bases. CDR1 and CDR2 from the germline V gene are MNHEY and SMNVEV (reference sequence). J gave up 0 bases and V 7 bases, and 3 bases lay outside the gene matches. CDR3 size: 15 residues. The CDR3 DNA reads TGTGCCAGCACCCGGACAGGGGCAACTAATGAAAAACTGTTTTTT. Protein: CASTRTGATNEKLFF.

This rearrangement joins TRBV4-1 to TRBJ2-5, with 8 bases identical to TRBD2. CDR1 and CDR2 (germline): MGHRA, YSYEKL. Trimming cost V 4 bases and J 5 bases; bases outside gene matches: 12. The CDR3 runs 16 residues. CDR3 region: CASSPGGAGESETQYF. The CDR3 DNA follows: TGCGCCAGCAGCCCCGGGGGAGCGGGAGAGTCCGAGACCCAGTACTTC.

This rearrangement joins TRBV29-1 to TRBJ2-2; 9 bases line up with TRBD1. The V and J ends lost 1 base and 5 bases, in that order; junction bases with no gene match: 5. The CDR3 runs to 15 residues. Germline CDR1 is SQVTM and CDR2 is ANQGSEA. This CDR3 is CSVEVWDRETGELFF. DNA of the CDR3: TGCAGCGTTGAAGTTTGGGACAGGGAAACCGGGGAGCTGTTTTTT.

The CDR3, as DNA: TGTGCCAGTAGTCTAGCGGGACAGAAACACGAGCAGTACTTC. Encoded protein: CASSLAGQKHEQYF. The V call is TRBV19, the J call TRBJ2-7; TRBD2 aligns across 9 bases. The CDR3 runs 14 residues. The V segment lost 5 bases and the J segment 5 bases; nucleotides outside the gene matches: 7. In germline, CDR1 is LNHDA, CDR2 SQIVND (reference sequence).

This clone was counted a single time. The chain uses TRBV28 and TRBJ2-5; a weak D match, TRBD1 (5 bases). CDR1 is MDHEN, CDR2 SYDVKM, per germline. With 3 bases removed from V and 2 bases from J, the gap between germline ends came to 10 bases. CDR3 size: 14 residues. The CDR3 loop reads CASSLMNRQETQYF. The CDR3 nucleotides read TGTGCCAGCAGTTTGATGAACAGGCAAGAGACCCAGTACTTC.

The rearrangement joins TRBV5-1 to TRBJ1-2; a possible D gene is TRBD1 (6 bases). The ends were cut back, 4 bases at V and 5 bases at J, with 18 bases in the middle. In germline, CDR1 is SGHRS, CDR2 YFSETQ. This CDR3 has 15 amino acids. CDR3 coding DNA: TGCGCCAGCAGCGAGACCCTGGGGGCAGAATATGGCTACACCTTC. It encodes CASSETLGAEYGYTF.

The chain has TRBV6-5 and TRBJ1-5; D perhaps matches TRBD1 (6 bases). The germline gives CDR1 MNHEY, CDR2 SVGAGI. The CDR3 is 13 amino acids. The ends were cut back, 6 bases at V and 8 bases at J, with 14 bases in the middle. In nucleotides, the CDR3 is TGTGCCAGCAGGGGGGGGGCTTTAGAGCCCCAGCATTTT. Encoded protein: CASRGGALEPQHF.

There are a few counts of this clone. The rearrangement links TRBV5-6 to TRBJ2-7; 7 bases are a match to TRBD1. The length of the CDR3 is 14 residues. Trimming cost V 2 bases and J 2 bases; bases outside gene matches: 4. Germline V lookup: CDR1 SGHDT, CDR2 YYEEEE. The CDR3 DNA reads TGTGCCAGCAGCTTTGGGACAGCCGCCTACGAGCAGTACTTC. This translates into CASSFGTAAYEQYF.

For the CDR3, the DNA is TGTGCCAGCAGTCAACAGGAGTATAACAATCAGCCCCAGCATTTT. Translation gives CASSQQEYNNQPQHF. The rearrangement joins TRBV28 to TRBJ1-5; tentative D call: TRBD1 (5 bases). Germline values: CDR1 MDHEN, CDR2 SYDVKM. The CDR3 has 15 amino acids. The V gene lost 5 bases and the J gene lost 3 bases, with 14 bases spanning the gap.